This TCR beta chain was sequenced during a study of blood T cell repertoires in COVID-19. Study-level background: Sites in the United States, Italy and Spain provided acute and convalescent COVID-19 samples. In each case, the material was cDNA or gDNA derived from T cells, B-cell-depleted T cells, or PBMCs.

Trimming shortened V by 6 bases and J by 2 bases, and 11 bases separated the two germline ends. The CDR3 has 13 amino acids. Germline lookup yields CDR1 SGHRS and CDR2 YFSETQ. Original processing notes: Reference gene primer amplification in the assay estimated nucleated cell counts. Sequencing was performed with immunoSEQ multiplex PCR; in TCRdb, only in-frame clones are kept and a portion is missing. The V and J calls and the clone size are those of that table, but D and trimming were determined from the DNA. The sample holds under 450,000 clones, 81% seen once. Sequenced material: peripheral blood. The sequence was collected from a human donor with acute or convalescent COVID-19. The donor label of this sample is uncertain. The J gene is TRBJ1-2, the V gene TRBV5-1, with D perhaps matching TRBD1 (6 bases). In nucleotides, the CDR3 is TGCGCCAGCAAACAGGGCCTGAACTATGGCTACACCTTC. It yields the protein CASKQGLNYGYTF.